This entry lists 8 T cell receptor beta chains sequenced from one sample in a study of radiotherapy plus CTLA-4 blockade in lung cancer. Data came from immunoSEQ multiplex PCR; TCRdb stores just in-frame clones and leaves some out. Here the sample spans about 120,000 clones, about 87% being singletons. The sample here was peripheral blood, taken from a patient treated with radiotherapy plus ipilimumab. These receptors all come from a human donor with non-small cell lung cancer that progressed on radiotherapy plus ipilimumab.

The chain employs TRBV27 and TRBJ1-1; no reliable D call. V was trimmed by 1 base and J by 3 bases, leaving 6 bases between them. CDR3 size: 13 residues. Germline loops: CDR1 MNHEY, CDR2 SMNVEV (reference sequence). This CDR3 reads CASSLLRHTEAFF. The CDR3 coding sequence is TGTGCCAGCAGTTTATTGCGACACACTGAAGCTTTCTTT.

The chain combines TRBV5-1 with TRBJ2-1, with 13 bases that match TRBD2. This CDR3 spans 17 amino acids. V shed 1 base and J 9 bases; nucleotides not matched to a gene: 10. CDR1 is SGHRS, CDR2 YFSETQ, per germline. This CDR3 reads CASSLWTSGSMDSEQFF. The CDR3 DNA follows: TGCGCCAGCAGCTTGTGGACTAGCGGGAGTATGGATAGTGAGCAGTTCTTC.

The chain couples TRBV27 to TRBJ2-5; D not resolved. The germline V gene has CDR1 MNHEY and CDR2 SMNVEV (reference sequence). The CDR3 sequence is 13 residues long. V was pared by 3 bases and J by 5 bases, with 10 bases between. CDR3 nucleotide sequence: TGTGCCAGCAGTTTTTGGTATTCCGAGACCCAGTACTTC. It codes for CASSFWYSETQYF.

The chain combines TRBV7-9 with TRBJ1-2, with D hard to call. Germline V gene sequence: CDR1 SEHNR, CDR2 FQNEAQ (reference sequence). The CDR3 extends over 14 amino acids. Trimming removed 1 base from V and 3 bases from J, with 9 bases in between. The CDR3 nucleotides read TGTGCCAGCAGCTTAGGCGGACGTCACTATGGCTACACCTTC. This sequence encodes CASSLGGRHYGYTF.

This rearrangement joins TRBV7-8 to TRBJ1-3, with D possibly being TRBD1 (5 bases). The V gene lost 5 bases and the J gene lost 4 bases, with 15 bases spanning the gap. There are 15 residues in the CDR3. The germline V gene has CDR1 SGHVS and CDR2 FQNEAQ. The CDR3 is CASSPRGPGGNTIYF. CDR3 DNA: TGTGCCAGCAGCCCCCGGGGACCGGGGGGAAACACCATATATTTT.

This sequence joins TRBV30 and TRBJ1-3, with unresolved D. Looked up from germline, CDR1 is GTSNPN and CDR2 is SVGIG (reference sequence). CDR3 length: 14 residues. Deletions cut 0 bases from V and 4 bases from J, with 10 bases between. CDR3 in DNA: TGTGCCTGGAGTGTAGCGGTGGTCGGAAACACCATATATTTT. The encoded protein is CAWSVAVVGNTIYF. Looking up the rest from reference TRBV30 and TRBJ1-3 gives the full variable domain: SQTIHQWPATLVQPVGSPLSLECTVEGTSNPNLYWYRQAAGRGLQLLFYSVGIGQISSEVPQNLSASRPQDRQFILSSKKLLLSDSGFYLCAWSVAVVGNTIYFGEGSWLTVV.

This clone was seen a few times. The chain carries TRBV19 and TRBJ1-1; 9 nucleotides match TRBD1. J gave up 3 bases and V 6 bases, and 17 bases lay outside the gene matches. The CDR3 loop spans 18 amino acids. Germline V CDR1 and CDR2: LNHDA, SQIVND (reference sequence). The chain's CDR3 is CASREGSTGGAGYTEAFF. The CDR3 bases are TGTGCCAGTAGAGAGGGGTCAACAGGGGGCGCAGGGTACACTGAAGCTTTCTTT.

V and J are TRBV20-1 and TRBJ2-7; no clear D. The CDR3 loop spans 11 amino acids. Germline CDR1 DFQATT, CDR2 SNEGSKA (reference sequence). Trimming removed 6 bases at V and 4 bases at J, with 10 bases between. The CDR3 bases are TGCAGTGCAAGGAAGGAATACGAGCAGTACTTC. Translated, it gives CSARKEYEQYF.